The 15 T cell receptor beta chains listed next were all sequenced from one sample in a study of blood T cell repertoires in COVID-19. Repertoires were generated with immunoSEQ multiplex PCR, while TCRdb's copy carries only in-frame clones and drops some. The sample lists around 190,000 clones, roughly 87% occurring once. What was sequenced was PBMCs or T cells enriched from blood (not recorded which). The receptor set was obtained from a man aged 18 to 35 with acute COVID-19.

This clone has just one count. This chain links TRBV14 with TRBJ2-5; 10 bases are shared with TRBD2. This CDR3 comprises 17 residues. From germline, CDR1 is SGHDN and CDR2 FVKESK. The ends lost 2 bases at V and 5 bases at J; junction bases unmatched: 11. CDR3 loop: CASSQIEAGGPGETQYF. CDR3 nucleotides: TGTGCCAGCAGCCAAATAGAAGCGGGAGGGCCGGGGGAGACCCAGTACTTC.

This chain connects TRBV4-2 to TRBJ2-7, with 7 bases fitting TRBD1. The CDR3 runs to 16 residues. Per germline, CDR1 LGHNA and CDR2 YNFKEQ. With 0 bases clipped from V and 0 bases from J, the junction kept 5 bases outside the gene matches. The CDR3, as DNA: TGTGCCAGCAGCCAAGATCAGGGGGTGCTCTCCTACGAGCAGTACTTC. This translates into CASSQDQGVLSYEQYF.

CDR3 amino acids: CASSQESLGAYEQYF. CDR3 DNA: TGCGCCAGCAGCCAAGAATCGCTGGGGGCATACGAGCAGTACTTC. The chain joins TRBV4-3 to TRBJ2-7; TRBD1 is a possible D gene (6 bases). The CDR3 loop spans 15 amino acids. Germline CDR1 and CDR2: LGHNA and YSLEER. V was clipped by 0 bases and J by 4 bases, with 13 bases between them.

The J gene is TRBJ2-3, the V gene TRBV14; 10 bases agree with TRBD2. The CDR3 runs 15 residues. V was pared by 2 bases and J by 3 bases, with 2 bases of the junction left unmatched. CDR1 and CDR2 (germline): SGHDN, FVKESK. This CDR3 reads CASSQLAGVTDTQYF. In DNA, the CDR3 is TGTGCCAGCAGCCAACTAGCGGGAGTAACAGATACGCAGTATTTT.

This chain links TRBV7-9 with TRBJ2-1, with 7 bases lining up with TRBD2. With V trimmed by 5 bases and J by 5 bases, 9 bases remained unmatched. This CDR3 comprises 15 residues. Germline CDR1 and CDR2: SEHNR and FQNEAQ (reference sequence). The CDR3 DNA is TGTGCCAGCAGCCCCCCGAGACGGGAGGACAATGAGCAGTTCTTC. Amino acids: CASSPPRREDNEQFF.

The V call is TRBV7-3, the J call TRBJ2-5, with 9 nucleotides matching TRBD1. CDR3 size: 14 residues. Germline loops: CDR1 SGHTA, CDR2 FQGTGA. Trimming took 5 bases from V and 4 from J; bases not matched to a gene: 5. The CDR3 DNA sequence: TGTGCCAGCAGCCCCCAGGGACAGGGAGAGACCCAGTACTTC. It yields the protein CASSPQGQGETQYF. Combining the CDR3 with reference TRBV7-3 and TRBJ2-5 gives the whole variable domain GAGVSQTPSNKVTEKGKYVELRCDPISGHTALYWYRQSLGQGPEFLIYFQGTGAADDSGLPNDRFFAVRPEGSVSTLKIQRTERGDSAVYLCASSPQGQGETQYFGPGTRLLVL.

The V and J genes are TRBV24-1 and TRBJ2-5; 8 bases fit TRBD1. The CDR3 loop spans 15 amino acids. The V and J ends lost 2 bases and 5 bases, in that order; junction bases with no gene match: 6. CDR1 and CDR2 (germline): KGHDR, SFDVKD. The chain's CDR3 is CATSDSRGLTETQYF. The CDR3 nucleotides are TGTGCCACCAGTGATTCCAGGGGGCTGACTGAGACCCAGTACTTC.

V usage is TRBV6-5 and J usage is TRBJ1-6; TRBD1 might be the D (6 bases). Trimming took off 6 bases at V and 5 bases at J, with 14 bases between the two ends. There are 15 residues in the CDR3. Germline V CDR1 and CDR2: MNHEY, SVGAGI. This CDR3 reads CASSLGRGNNSPLHF. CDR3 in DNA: TGTGCCAGCAGCCTCGGTAGGGGGAATAATTCACCCCTCCACTTT.

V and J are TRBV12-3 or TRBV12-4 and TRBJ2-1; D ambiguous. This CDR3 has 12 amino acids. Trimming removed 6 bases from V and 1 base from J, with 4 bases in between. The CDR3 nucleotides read TGTGCCAGCAGGAGATCCTACAATGAGCAGTTCTTC. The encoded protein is CASRRSYNEQFF.

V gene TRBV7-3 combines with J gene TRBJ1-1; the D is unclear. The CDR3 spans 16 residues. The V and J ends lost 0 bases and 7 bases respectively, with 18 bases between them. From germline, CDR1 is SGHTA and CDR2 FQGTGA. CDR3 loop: CASSLTPGRSGGEAFF. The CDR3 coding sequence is TGTGCCAGCAGCTTAACGCCAGGCAGGTCGGGAGGTGAAGCTTTCTTT.

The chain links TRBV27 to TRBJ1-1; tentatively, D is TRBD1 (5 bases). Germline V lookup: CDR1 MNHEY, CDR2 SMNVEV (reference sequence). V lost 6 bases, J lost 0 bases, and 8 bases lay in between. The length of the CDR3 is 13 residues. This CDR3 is CASSRTLNTEAFF. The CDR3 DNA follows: TGTGCCAGCAGCCGGACACTGAACACTGAAGCTTTCTTT.

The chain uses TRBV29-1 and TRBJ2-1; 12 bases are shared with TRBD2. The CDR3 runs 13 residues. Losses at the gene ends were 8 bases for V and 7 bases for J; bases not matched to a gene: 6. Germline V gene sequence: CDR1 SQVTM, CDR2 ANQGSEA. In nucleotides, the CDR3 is TGCAGCACGAAGACTAGCGGGAGAAATGAGCAGTTCTTC. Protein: CSTKTSGRNEQFF.

The CDR3 region has the DNA TGTGCTAGTGGGCAGGGTGGATACAATGAGCAGTTCTTC. It translates to CASGQGGYNEQFF. The gene calls are TRBV12-5 and TRBJ2-1, with TRBD1 as a possible D gene (5 bases). Germline CDR1 is LGHNT and CDR2 is FRNRAP. The V gene lost 6 bases and the J gene lost 4 bases, with 10 bases spanning the gap. The CDR3 contains 13 residues.

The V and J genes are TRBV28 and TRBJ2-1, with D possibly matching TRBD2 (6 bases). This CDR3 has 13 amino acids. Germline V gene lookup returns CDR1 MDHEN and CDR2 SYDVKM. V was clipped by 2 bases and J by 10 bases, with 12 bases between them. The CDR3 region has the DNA TGTGCCAGCAGTTTAACGGAGGGAGGAGAGCAGTTCTTC. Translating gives CASSLTEGGEQFF.

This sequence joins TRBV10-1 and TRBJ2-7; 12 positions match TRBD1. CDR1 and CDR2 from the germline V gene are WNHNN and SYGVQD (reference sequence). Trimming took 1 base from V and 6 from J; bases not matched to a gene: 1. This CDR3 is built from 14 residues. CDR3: CASSEWDRGREQYF. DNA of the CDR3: TGCGCCAGCAGTGAGTGGGACAGGGGGCGCGAGCAGTACTTC.